One sample yielded the 21 T cell receptor beta chains listed below, sequenced in a study of CXCR3-negative and CXCR3-positive naive CD8 T cells. Study-level results: In CXCR3-positive naive cells, the TRB CDR3s were more hydrophobic than in CXCR3-negative naive cells.

cDNA libraries for TRB were generated by 5' RACE incorporating UMI labels. After re-calling the 5' RACE reads, TCRdb lists one entry per CDR3 protein, DNA absent. The table for this sample gives 4,500 to 7,000 distinct CDR3 sequences. These receptors' targets are unknown. The specimen sequenced was naive CXCR3+ CD8+ T cells from blood. Subset in this sample: CD45RO-CCR7+CD27+CD95- naive CD8+ T cells expressing CXCR3 (TNR3+). These receptors came from a human donor in good health. Some clones in this sample may be carry-over from other donors' samples.

This clonotype ranks as medium-sized in terms of frequency. The chain has TRBV20-1 and TRBJ2-1. CDR3 size: 14 residues. Germline CDR1 reads DFQATT; CDR2 reads SNEGSKA (reference sequence). This chain's CDR3 is CSARDYSAYNEQFF.

Judged by frequency, this clonotype is medium-sized. The V gene is TRBV20-1, the J gene TRBJ1-2. There are 12 residues in the CDR3. Germline CDR1 reads DFQATT; CDR2 reads SNEGSKA (reference sequence). The CDR3 loop reads CSARLAAFGYTF.

By frequency, this clonotype registers medium-sized (0.01 to 0.1%). The chain combines TRBV9 with TRBJ2-2; TCRdb names TRBD1, which stays unverified in the absence of DNA. Germline V gene lookup returns CDR1 SGDLS and CDR2 YYNGEE. This CDR3 is built from 15 residues. The CDR3 is CASSASGGNTGELFF.

The chain links TRBV12-3 or TRBV12-4 to TRBJ2-7; TCRdb calls TRBD1, which cannot be checked without DNA. CDR3 length equals 12 residues. CDR3 sequence: CASSSDRYEQYF.

This clonotype is identified as medium-sized from frequency. The rearrangement links TRBV29-1 to TRBJ2-7; TCRdb calls TRBD1, which cannot be checked without DNA. This CDR3 is built from 15 residues. Germline CDR1 is SQVTM and CDR2 is ANQGSEA. This CDR3 is CSVEDLRDTSYEQYF.

This chain connects TRBV29-1 to TRBJ2-7; without DNA, the TCRdb call of TRBD2 cannot be checked. Germline V gives CDR1 SQVTM, CDR2 ANQGSEA. The CDR3 spans 13 residues. The CDR3 here is CSVEGTSDYEQYF.

By frequency, this clonotype registers medium-sized (0.01 to 0.1%). The chain is built from TRBV20-1 and TRBJ1-1. Germline V lookup: CDR1 DFQATT, CDR2 SNEGSKA (reference sequence). The CDR3 consists of 14 residues. CDR3 amino acids: CSARAQVWNTEAFF.

The gene calls are TRBV7-9 and TRBJ2-7. The CDR3 is 12 residues long. Germline V gives CDR1 SEHNR, CDR2 FQNEAQ (reference sequence). This CDR3 is CASSFGPYEQYF.

Considering frequency, this clonotype is medium-sized. V usage is TRBV12-3 or TRBV12-4 and J usage is TRBJ2-1; as DNA is missing, the TRBD1 call by TCRdb cannot be tested. This CDR3 has 13 residues. This chain's CDR3 is CASGGQGRYEQFF.

This clonotype is called medium-sized based on its frequency. V usage is TRBV4-3 and J usage is TRBJ1-2. The length of the CDR3 is 15 residues. The germline CDR1 and CDR2 sequences are LGHNA and YSLEER. The CDR3 protein is CASSQDESHFYGYTF.

This rearrangement joins TRBV5-5 to TRBJ2-2; TCRdb's assignment of TRBD2 cannot be checked, as there is no DNA. CDR1 and CDR2 from the germline V gene are SGHKS and YYEKEE (reference sequence). The CDR3 length is 16 residues. CDR3: CASSHTSGGYTGELFF.

This sequence joins TRBV12-3 or TRBV12-4 and TRBJ2-1; TCRdb's D call of TRBD2 is untestable without DNA. The CDR3 contains 18 residues. CDR3 protein: CASSSNYWTSGGLFEQFF.

This clonotype is labeled medium-sized based on frequency. The chain joins TRBV2 to TRBJ2-1; TCRdb names TRBD2, which stays unverified in the absence of DNA. Germline CDR1 and CDR2: SNHLY and FYNNEI. The CDR3 is 15 residues long. The CDR3 spells CASSPSGTPPDEQFF.

The J gene is TRBJ2-5, the V gene TRBV6-2 or TRBV6-3. CDR3 length: 13 residues. CDR1 and CDR2 from the germline V gene are MNHEY and SVGEGT. Here the CDR3 reads CASSRLDQETQYF.

Judged by frequency, this clonotype is medium-sized. The genes are TRBV16 and TRBJ1-1; the D gene TCRdb calls, TRBD1, cannot be checked with no DNA. CDR1 is KGHSY and CDR2 is FQNENV in the germline V gene. The CDR3 contains 13 residues. The CDR3 sequence is CASSHTGGTEAFF.

This clonotype is medium-sized by frequency. The chain couples TRBV20-1 to TRBJ2-7; TCRdb's D call of TRBD2 is untestable without DNA. Per germline, CDR1 DFQATT and CDR2 SNEGSKA (reference sequence). CDR3 size: 14 residues. The CDR3 region is CSARVREGPYEQYF.

By frequency, this clonotype is medium-sized (0.01 to 0.1%). The chain has TRBV20-1 and TRBJ2-7; TCRdb reports TRBD2, a call that lacks DNA to check it against. Germline lookup yields CDR1 DFQATT and CDR2 SNEGSKA (reference sequence). The CDR3 is made up of 15 amino acids. CDR3 residues: CSASALSVNSYEQYF.

This sequence joins TRBV29-1 and TRBJ2-7; the TCRdb D gene call, TRBD1, has no DNA to confirm it. Germline CDR1 reads SQVTM; CDR2 reads ANQGSEA. The CDR3 is made up of 12 amino acids. The CDR3 sequence: CSVESPAGEQYF.

J is TRBJ2-1 and V is TRBV5-1; TCRdb's D gene call, TRBD2, goes unchecked for lack of DNA. Germline V gene sequence: CDR1 SGHRS, CDR2 YFSETQ. The CDR3 is made up of 18 amino acids. The CDR3: CASSVYPPGTSGSNEQFF.

The J gene is TRBJ1-1, the V gene TRBV6-5; TCRdb's D call of TRBD1 is untestable without DNA. The CDR3 extends over 14 amino acids. Germline-derived CDR1 and CDR2 are MNHEY and SVGAGI. The CDR3 sequence is CASSSRTGRTEAFF.

This chain joins TRBV2 and TRBJ2-1; lacking DNA, the TRBD1 call made by TCRdb goes unchecked. Germline V gene lookup returns CDR1 SNHLY and CDR2 FYNNEI. CDR3 length: 15 residues. This CDR3 reads CASSGQGAPGNEQFF.